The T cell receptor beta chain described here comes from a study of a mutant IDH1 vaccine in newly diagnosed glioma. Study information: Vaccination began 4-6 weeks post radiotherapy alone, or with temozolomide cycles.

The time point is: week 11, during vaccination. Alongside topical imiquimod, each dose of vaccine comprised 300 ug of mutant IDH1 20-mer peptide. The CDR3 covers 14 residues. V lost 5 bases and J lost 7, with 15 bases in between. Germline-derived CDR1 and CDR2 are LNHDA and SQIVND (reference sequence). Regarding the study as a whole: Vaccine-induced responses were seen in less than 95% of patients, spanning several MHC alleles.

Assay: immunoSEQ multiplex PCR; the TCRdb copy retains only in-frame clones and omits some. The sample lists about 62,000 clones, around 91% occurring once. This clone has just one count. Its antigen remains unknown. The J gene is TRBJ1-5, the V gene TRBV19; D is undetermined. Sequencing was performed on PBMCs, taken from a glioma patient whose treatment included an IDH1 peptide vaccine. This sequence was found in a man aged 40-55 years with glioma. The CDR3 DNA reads TGTGCCAGTAGTGTCGCGCAGGTCGACCAGCCCCAGCATTTT. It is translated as CASSVAQVDQPQHF.